The sequence of this T cell receptor beta chain was determined in a study of control samples from healthy donors and cancer patients. Profiling relied on immunoSEQ multiplex PCR, and the TCRdb table lists in-frame clones only, not all of them. The sample consists of some 120,000 clones, about 93% of them appearing once. CDR1 and CDR2 from the germline V gene are SGHVS and FQNEAQ. Trimming took off 2 bases at V and 6 bases at J, with 10 bases between the two ends. The CDR3 totals 13 residues. The TCR was taken from a man aged 50-60 years with head and neck cancer. This chain joins TRBV7-8 and TRBJ1-2; D perhaps matches TRBD1 (6 bases). Sequenced sample: PBMCs. The CDR3 is CASSLHRVDGYTF. In DNA form, the CDR3 reads TGTGCCAGCAGCTTACACAGGGTTGATGGCTACACCTTC.